The next 21 T cell receptor beta chains were all read from a single sample in a study of graft-versus-host responses after intestinal transplantation. Antigen specificity for these receptors is unknown. TCRdb's table, derived via immunoSEQ multiplex PCR, lists solely in-frame clones and lacks some. Among 85,000 to 90,000 clones listed, 75% to 95% were seen once. The sequences come from unstimulated CD4+ T cells sorted from spleen or lymph node cells, collected before transplant. These receptors all come from a human donor who was the organ donor for an intestinal transplant.

The V call is TRBV10-3, the J call TRBJ1-2, with D perhaps matching TRBD1 (5 bases). Trimming cost V 4 bases and J 6 bases, with 9 bases left between them. Germline CDR1 reads ENHRY; CDR2 reads SYGVKD. The CDR3 extends over 12 amino acids. CDR3 bases: TGTGCCATCAGTGGGGGGGGTGATGGCTACACCTTC. Translating gives CAISGGGDGYTF.

This chain joins TRBV10-2 and TRBJ2-7; 7 bases are a match to TRBD1. V trimming: 3 bases; J trimming: 3 bases; junction bases outside the gene matches: 14. This CDR3 is 17 amino acids long. Germline CDR1 and CDR2: WSHSY and SAAADI. CDR3 sequence: CASSDLTPGTEHYEQYF. The CDR3 coding sequence is TGCGCCAGCAGTGACTTAACTCCCGGGACAGAACACTACGAGCAGTACTTC.

The chain combines TRBV15 with TRBJ2-1; 13 bases agree with TRBD2. Per germline, CDR1 LNHNV and CDR2 YYDKDF (reference sequence). The V gene end was trimmed by 1 base and the J gene end by 8 bases; junction bases not matched to a gene: 5. The CDR3 runs to 16 residues. CDR3 residues: CATSRGTSGRADEQFF. The DNA of the CDR3 is TGTGCCACCAGCAGAGGAACTAGCGGGAGGGCCGATGAGCAGTTCTTC. The variable domain in full, with the rest retrieved from reference TRBV15 and TRBJ2-1, is DAMVIQNPRYQVTQFGKPVTLSCSQTLNHNVMYWYQQKSSQAPKLLFHYYDKDFNNEADTPDNFQSRRPNTSFCFLDIRSPGLGDTAMYLCATSRGTSGRADEQFFGPGTRLTVL.

The rearrangement uses TRBV5-4 and TRBJ1-1; 7 positions agree with TRBD1. V lost 0 bases, J lost 11 bases, and 7 bases stayed unmatched. The CDR3 totals 13 residues. Germline CDR1 SGHNT, CDR2 YYREEE (reference sequence). This chain's CDR3 is CASSLEGAGTAFF. The CDR3 DNA sequence: TGTGCCAGCAGCTTGGAGGGGGCAGGGACTGCTTTCTTT.

This chain links TRBV30 with TRBJ1-5, with TRBD1 as a possible D gene (5 bases). CDR3 length equals 13 residues. Between the trimmed V and J ends, which lost 2 bases and 6 bases, there was a span of 11 bases. In germline, CDR1 is GTSNPN, CDR2 SVGIG (reference sequence). The CDR3 reads CAWSHGGGQPQHF. The CDR3 region has the DNA TGTGCCTGGAGTCACGGGGGGGGTCAGCCCCAGCATTTT.

This chain links TRBV30 with TRBJ2-7, with 7 bases lining up with TRBD2. Per germline, CDR1 GTSNPN and CDR2 SVGIG (reference sequence). The CDR3 contains 14 residues. V shed 3 bases, J shed 7 bases, and the junction held 12 bases outside the gene matches. The CDR3 loop is CAWRAYRGEGEQYF. In nucleotides, the CDR3 is TGTGCCTGGAGGGCGTATCGGGGGGAAGGGGAGCAGTACTTC.

The chain combines TRBV29-1 with TRBJ1-5, with unresolved D. The CDR3 contains 12 residues. The V gene's germline CDR1 is SQVTM and CDR2 ANQGSEA. Trimming removed 5 bases from V and 0 bases from J, with 5 bases in between. The CDR3 nucleotides read TGCAGCGTTCAAAATAGCAATCAGCCCCAGCATTTT. Its protein product is CSVQNSNQPQHF.

This sequence joins TRBV30 and TRBJ2-1; no reliable D call. The V and J ends lost 2 bases and 7 bases respectively, with 6 bases between them. This CDR3 contains 11 residues. The germline CDR1 and CDR2 sequences are GTSNPN and SVGIG (reference sequence). The CDR3 coding sequence is TGTGCCTGGAGTACTTGGAATGAGCAGTTCTTC. Its translation is CAWSTWNEQFF.

This sequence joins TRBV18 and TRBJ1-2; 7 bases are a match to TRBD1. The CDR3 totals 13 residues. Per the germline V gene, CDR1 is KGHSH and CDR2 is LQKENI. V was clipped by 3 bases and J by 6 bases; unmatched bases: 4. CDR3 sequence reads: CASSPDREDGYTF. The DNA of the CDR3 is TGTGCCAGCTCACCCGACAGGGAGGATGGCTACACCTTC.

This chain uses TRBV30 with TRBJ2-3; 7 bases are shared with TRBD2. CDR3 length: 18 residues. Germline trimming cut 0 bases from V and 0 bases from J; bases unmatched to any gene: 12. Germline V lookup: CDR1 GTSNPN, CDR2 SVGIG (reference sequence). The CDR3: CAWSVRLAVLTSTDTQYF. In DNA, the CDR3 is TGTGCCTGGAGTGTTCGGCTAGCGGTCTTAACTAGCACAGATACGCAGTATTTT.

CDR3 bases: TGTGCCAGCAGCCAATCCGGTAACTATGGCTACACCTTC. It is translated as CASSQSGNYGYTF. The chain couples TRBV16 to TRBJ1-2; no reliable D call. CDR1 and CDR2 from the germline V gene are KGHSY and FQNENV. With 0 bases removed from V and 1 base from J, the gap between germline ends came to 3 bases. The CDR3 sequence is 13 residues long.

The J gene is TRBJ1-2, the V gene TRBV28; the match to TRBD1 covers 7 bases. The V gene end was trimmed by 5 bases and the J gene end by 3 bases; junction bases not matched to a gene: 9. This CDR3 region has 15 residues. Per the germline V gene, CDR1 is MDHEN and CDR2 is SYDVKM. The CDR3 loop reads CASSPTGVLDYGYTF. The CDR3 nucleotides read TGTGCCAGCAGTCCAACAGGGGTATTAGACTATGGCTACACCTTC.

This chain uses TRBV18 with TRBJ2-7; D uncertain. Germline V CDR1 and CDR2: KGHSH, LQKENI. The V gene lost 1 base and the J gene lost 3 bases, with 10 bases spanning the gap. The CDR3 extends over 14 amino acids. The CDR3 DNA reads TGTGCCAGCTCACCACGGGTCCGCGGCTACGAGCAGTACTTC. Amino acid sequence: CASSPRVRGYEQYF.

The rearrangement joins TRBV5-6 to TRBJ2-7; 10 bases match TRBD2. CDR3 length: 18 amino acids. CDR1 and CDR2 (germline): SGHDT, YYEEEE. The J segment lost 3 bases and the V segment lost 1 base, leaving 13 bases of the junction unmatched. The CDR3, as DNA: TGTGCCAGCAGCTTGCGGCTAGCGGGGGTTCCGGGCCGCTACGAGCAGTACTTC. This gives the protein CASSLRLAGVPGRYEQYF.

V and J are TRBV5-1 and TRBJ2-3; TRBD2 agrees at 10 bases. The germline V gene has CDR1 SGHRS and CDR2 YFSETQ. Trimming cost V 5 bases and J 1 base; bases outside gene matches: 1. CDR3 length: 14 residues. CDR3 region: CASRGTSGTDTQYF. The CDR3 region has the DNA TGCGCCAGCAGAGGGACTAGCGGCACAGATACGCAGTATTTT.

This chain joins TRBV18 and TRBJ1-1; 9 bases fit TRBD1. Germline V gives CDR1 KGHSH, CDR2 LQKENI. This CDR3 spans 14 amino acids. V lost 5 bases, J lost 2 bases, and 3 bases stayed unmatched. The CDR3 DNA is TGTGCCAGCTCATTGACAGGGGGAAACACTGAAGCTTTCTTT. Its translation is CASSLTGGNTEAFF.

J is TRBJ2-3 and V is TRBV6-5, with no clear D. CDR1 is MNHEY, CDR2 SVGAGI, per germline. Trimming shortened V by 6 bases and J by 8 bases, and 12 bases separated the two germline ends. The CDR3 sequence is 12 residues long. DNA for the CDR3: TGTGCCAGCAGCTCCGAAGCCCGTACGCAGTATTTT. This translates into CASSSEARTQYF.

This chain connects TRBV21-1 to TRBJ2-7; TRBD1, as called in the table, went unchecked against the DNA. TRBV21-1 is a pseudogene. This CDR3 comprises 16 residues. In nucleotides, the CDR3 is TGTGCCAGCAGCAAAGGGACCCTGGACAGGGCATCCGAGCAGTACTTC. It yields the protein CASSKGTLDRASEQYF.

This chain joins TRBV11-1 and TRBJ2-7; 8 positions agree with TRBD1. V shed 7 bases, J shed 4 bases, and the junction held 12 bases outside the gene matches. CDR3 length: 15 residues. CDR1 and CDR2 (germline): SGHAT, FQDESV (reference sequence). This CDR3 reads CASILMRTGSYEQYF. In nucleotides, the CDR3 is TGTGCCAGCATCCTAATGAGGACAGGGTCTTACGAGCAGTACTTC. The full variable domain, rest sourced from reference TRBV11-1 and TRBJ2-7, is EAEVAQSPRYKITEKSQAVAFWCDPISGHATLYWYRQILGQGPELLVQFQDESVVDDSQLPKDRFSAERLKGVDSTLKIQPAELGDSAMYLCASILMRTGSYEQYFGPGTRLTVT.

This chain uses TRBV5-1 with TRBJ1-2; 12 nucleotides agree with TRBD1. V lost 3 bases to trimming and J lost 4 bases; unmatched junction nucleotides: 7. Germline lookup yields CDR1 SGHRS and CDR2 YFSETQ. The CDR3 runs 16 residues. CDR3 residues: CASSYSGTGGVYGYTF. As DNA, the CDR3 is TGCGCCAGCAGCTACTCCGGGACAGGGGGCGTCTATGGCTACACCTTC.

The chain links TRBV27 to TRBJ2-3; D is uncertain. This CDR3 has 11 residues. V was shortened by 5 bases and J by 7 bases, with 7 bases between the two germline ends. Germline CDR1 MNHEY, CDR2 SMNVEV (reference sequence). The CDR3 DNA reads TGTGCCAGCAGTACTGCCCATACGCAGTATTTT. It yields the protein CASSTAHTQYF.